These 3 T cell receptor beta chains originate from one sample sequenced in a study of CD8 T cells in Susac syndrome. After extraction with the RNeasy kit, about 0.45 to 1 ug of the RNA was reverse transcribed using random hexamers. TCRdb analysed the immunoSEQ multiplex PCR reads with MiXCR anew, one entry per CDR3 protein. In the table there are approximately 180,000 distinct CDR3 sequences, roughly 94% of which are singletons. Sequenced: CD4+ T cells from PBMCs. The receptors come from a human donor with Susac syndrome.

The V call is TRBV4-2, the J call TRBJ2-1; 8 bases fit TRBD1. V dropped 1 base and J dropped 4; count of bases not matched to a gene: 9. Per the germline V gene, CDR1 is LGHNA and CDR2 is YNFKEQ. The CDR3 totals 17 residues. The DNA for the CDR3 is TGTGCCAGCAGCCAAGCCGTGGGACAGGACGAGTACAATGAGCAGTTCTTC. The encoded protein is CASSQAVGQDEYNEQFF.

The chain joins TRBV12-3 or TRBV12-4 to TRBJ2-2; 8 bases are a match to TRBD2. This CDR3 contains 15 residues. After removal of 5 bases from V and 6 bases from J, the junction contained 8 bases not matched to a gene. The CDR3 sequence: CASSPRTSTSGELFF. The CDR3 DNA follows: TGTGCCAGCAGTCCCAGGACTAGCACGTCCGGGGAGCTGTTTTTT.

This chain joins TRBV12-3 or TRBV12-4 and TRBJ1-2; 10 bases fit TRBD1. V shed 6 bases, J shed 4 bases, and the junction held 5 bases outside the gene matches. The CDR3 has 14 amino acids. The CDR3 coding sequence is TGTGCCAGCAGACGGGGACAGGGGACCTATGGCTACACCTTC. Protein: CASRRGQGTYGYTF.